The clone carrying this TCR beta chain was observed many times. The sample originates from a study of T cells in Graves' hyperthyroidism and ophthalmopathy. J gave up 0 bases and V 6 bases, and 15 bases lay outside the gene matches. The CDR3 loop spans 18 amino acids. CDR1 and CDR2 (germline): DFQATT, SNEGSKA (reference sequence). The investigators amplified TCR beta CDR3 regions from RNA transcripts. Using the HTBI primer set, a first-round RT-PCR was run on the TCR CDR3. TCRdb passed the multiplex PCR reads through MiXCR, listing each CDR3 protein once. The sample holds nearly 600,000 distinct CDR3 sequences, 14% seen once.

Material: blood. The J gene is TRBJ2-7, the V gene TRBV20-1; 12 bases agree with TRBD2. The TCR comes from a woman under 30 with Graves' ophthalmopathy. The CDR3 is CSAAPASGRVDSSYEQYF. CDR3 nucleotides: TGCAGTGCGGCACCAGCTAGCGGGAGGGTTGACAGCTCCTACGAGCAGTACTTC.